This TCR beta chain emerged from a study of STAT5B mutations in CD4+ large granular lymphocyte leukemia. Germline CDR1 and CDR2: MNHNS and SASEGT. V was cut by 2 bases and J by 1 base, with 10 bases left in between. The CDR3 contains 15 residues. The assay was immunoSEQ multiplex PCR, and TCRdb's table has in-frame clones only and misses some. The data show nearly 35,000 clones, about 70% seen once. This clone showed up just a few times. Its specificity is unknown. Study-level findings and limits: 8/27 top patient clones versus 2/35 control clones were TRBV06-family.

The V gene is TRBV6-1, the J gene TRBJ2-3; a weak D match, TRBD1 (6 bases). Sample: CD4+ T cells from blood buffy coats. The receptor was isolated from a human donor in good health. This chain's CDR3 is CASSERPGGTDTQYF. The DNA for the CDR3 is TGTGCCAGCAGTGAACGTCCAGGGGGCACAGATACGCAGTATTTT.